This is a list of T cell receptor beta chains from one sample in a study of response to subunit inactivated influenza vaccine. TCRdb fed the RT-PCR reads into MiXCR, producing one record per CDR3 protein. The sample consists of approximately 500,000 distinct CDR3 sequences, roughly 13% of them appearing once. Source: PBMCs from blood, taken more than 35 days after vaccination. These receptors all stem from a man aged 50-60 years who received an inactivated influenza vaccine. Both conserved end residues are part of each CDR3. The D gene is left open where the match is weak. For some rows the clone size is stated as once, few or many, or as a class when expanded; others skip it.

d_gene	v_gene	abundance	j_gene	CDR3nt	CDR3aa
.	TRBV20-1	few	TRBJ1-1	TGCAGTGCTAGAGATGGAGGGGCTGGAAAGAACACTGAAGCTTTCTTT	CSARDGGAGKNTEAFF
.	TRBV5-5	.	TRBJ1-2	TGTGCCAGCAGCTTAAGGGACGCGATGGGCTACACCTTC	CASSLRDAMGYTF
TRBD1	TRBV6-1	few	TRBJ1-2	TGTGCCAGCAGTGAAGTAGTAGGACAGGCGCGCTATGGCTACACCTTC	CASSEVVGQARYGYTF
.	TRBV23-1	few	TRBJ1-5	TGCGCCAGCATCCGAAACAGGGTTACCCTATCGTATTTGAAACTTCAGCCCCAGCATTTT	CASIRNRVTLSYLKLQPQHF
.	TRBV7-2	few	TRBJ2-3	TGTGCCAGTACCCTCGGGGCAGGGTACCGCACAGATACGCAGTATTTT	CASTLGAGYRTDTQYF
.	TRBV9	few	TRBJ1-3	TGTGCCAGCAGCCGTGGGGCCGCCGCCATATATTTT	CASSRGAAAIYF
.	TRBV7-2	few	TRBJ2-2	TGTGCCAGCAGCCCCCGTCTGAGCGGAGTGAACACCGGGGAGCTGTTTTTT	CASSPRLSGVNTGELFF
.	TRBV25-1	many	TRBJ2-7	TGTGCCAGCAGTGATTTCAAAACCTACGAGCAGTACTTC	CASSDFKTYEQYF
.	TRBV12-3/TRBV12-4	.	TRBJ2-2	TGTGCCAGCAGCAGGGGGGGGCACCTATACTTCACCGGGGAGCTGTTTTTT	CASSRGGHLYFTGELFF
.	TRBV6-2/TRBV6-3	.	TRBJ2-3	TGTGCCAGCAGTTACCTAGCCGGGAGCGCGTCAGATACGCAGTATTTT	CASSYLAGSASDTQYF
TRBD2	TRBV27	few	TRBJ2-7	TGTGCCAGCAGTTACTTAGCGGGAGAAAGCTCCTACGAGCAGTACTTC	CASSYLAGESSYEQYF
TRBD2	TRBV11-2	.	TRBJ2-7	TGTGCCAGCAGCTCGAATCCGGGAGGGGGATATGAGCAGTACTTC	CASSSNPGGGYEQYF
TRBD2	TRBV7-2	few	TRBJ2-7	TGTGCCAGCAGCCAGGGACTACAGTATACCTACGAGCAGTACTTC	CASSQGLQYTYEQYF
.	TRBV28	many	TRBJ1-5	TGTGCCAGCAGTTTGTTGGCCAGTAGCAATCAGCCCCAGCATTTT	CASSLLASSNQPQHF
.	TRBV20-1	many	TRBJ1-2	TGCAGTGCTGCCAAAGGGGACGCAAACTATGGCTACACCTTC	CSAAKGDANYGYTF
.	TRBV10-3	.	TRBJ2-1	TGTGCCACCCAGGGAGTGACCGACGGTGAGCAGTTCTTC	CATQGVTDGEQFF
TRBD2	TRBV11-2	.	TRBJ2-7	TGTGCCAGCAGCTTAATGAGGCTAGCGGGGCCCGGTGAGCAGTACTTC	CASSLMRLAGPGEQYF
.	TRBV3-1	.	TRBJ1-2	TGTGCCAGCAGCCACCTGGATGGCTACACCTTC	CASSHLDGYTF
.	TRBV3-1	few	TRBJ2-5	TGTGCCAGCAGCCATCTAAGACAGGGAGGGGGCCAGTACTTC	CASSHLRQGGGQYF
TRBD2	TRBV29-1	few	TRBJ2-1	TGCAGCGTAAGACTAGCGAATGAGCAGTTCTTC	CSVRLANEQFF
.	TRBV9	.	TRBJ2-5	TGTGCCAGCAGCCCCTGGACTCGGGGCCAAGAGACCCAGTACTTC	CASSPWTRGQETQYF
TRBD2	TRBV20-1	many	TRBJ2-7	TGCAGTGCTCCCCCAGCCCAACGGGGGGGCATCGACGAGCAGTACTTC	CSAPPAQRGGIDEQYF
.	TRBV12-3/TRBV12-4	few	TRBJ2-2	TGTGCCAGCAGTTTGGCACGGGCCGGGGAGCTGTTTTTT	CASSLARAGELFF
.	TRBV7-2	few	TRBJ1-3	TGTGCCAGCAGCTTAACAGGCCTAGTAAACACCATATATTTT	CASSLTGLVNTIYF
TRBD2	TRBV5-1	many	TRBJ2-3	TGCGCCAGCAGCTTGGCCCTAGCGGGAGGACGCACAGATACGCAGTATTTT	CASSLALAGGRTDTQYF
.	TRBV29-1	.	TRBJ1-2	TGCAGCGTTGCAGGACAAGCGTATGGCTACACCTTC	CSVAGQAYGYTF
.	TRBV5-1	many	TRBJ2-1	TGCGCCAGCAGCTTGTACAGAGGGGATTGGAATGAGCAGTTCTTC	CASSLYRGDWNEQFF
.	TRBV3-1	.	TRBJ2-3	TGTGCCAGCAGGCAATGGGGCGCAGATACGCAGTATTTT	CASRQWGADTQYF
.	TRBV9	few	TRBJ2-7	TGTGCCAGCAGCGTAAATCACGGGTACGAGCAGTACTTC	CASSVNHGYEQYF
TRBD2	TRBV18	few	TRBJ2-7	TGTGCCAGCTCACCACCGAGCGGGAGGGCCTACGAGCAGTACTTC	CASSPPSGRAYEQYF
TRBD2	TRBV12-3/TRBV12-4	few	TRBJ2-2	TGTGCCAGCAGACGACTAGCGGGGAACACCGGGGAGCTGTTTTTT	CASRRLAGNTGELFF
.	TRBV21-1	.	TRBJ2-7	TGTGCCAGCAGCCGAAAAGAGGCTGGGACTAGCGGGACTCGAACCTACGAGCAGTACTTC	CASSRKEAGTSGTRTYEQYF
.	TRBV9	few	TRBJ2-3	TGTGCCAGCAGCGCAACCGGGACTTCAAGCACAGATACGCAGTATTTT	CASSATGTSSTDTQYF
.	TRBV27	many	TRBJ1-5	TGTGCCAGCAGTTTGGAGGCGTTCAATCAGCCCCAGCATTTT	CASSLEAFNQPQHF
TRBD1	TRBV13	.	TRBJ2-7	TGTGCCAGCAGCCACCTCCGACAGGGCTCCTACGAGCAGTACTTC	CASSHLRQGSYEQYF
TRBD2	TRBV9	.	TRBJ2-1	TGTGCCAGCAGCTTATCCGGGACTAGCGGGAATAATGAGCAGTTCTTC	CASSLSGTSGNNEQFF
.	TRBV29-1	few	TRBJ2-1	TGCAGCGTTGCAGGGGCCGATTCCTACAATGAGCAGTTCTTC	CSVAGADSYNEQFF
.	TRBV10-2	few	TRBJ2-1	TGCGCCAGCAGTGACCAGCACAGCCTAGGTTCCTACAATGAGCAGTTCTTC	CASSDQHSLGSYNEQFF
TRBD1	TRBV28	.	TRBJ2-5	TGTGCCAGCAGTTTAGAGGGACAGGGTCTAGAGACCCAGTACTTC	CASSLEGQGLETQYF
.	TRBV7-6	.	TRBJ2-3	TGTGCCAGCAGCTTAGAGGGCGGGAACCGCCCAAATACGCAGTATTTT	CASSLEGGNRPNTQYF
TRBD1	TRBV12-3/TRBV12-4	many	TRBJ2-2	TGTGCCAGCATTCCCGGAAGCAGGGGGCAGTTCGGGGAGCTGTTTTTT	CASIPGSRGQFGELFF
.	TRBV12-3/TRBV12-4	.	TRBJ2-1	TGTGCCAGCATAAAAGACTTATACAATGAGCAGTTCTTC	CASIKDLYNEQFF
.	TRBV7-6	.	TRBJ2-2	TGTGCCAGCAGCTTAGAAGAAAACACCGGGGAGCTGTTTTTT	CASSLEENTGELFF
.	TRBV7-2	many	TRBJ2-6	TGTGCCAGCAGCTTTCAGGGCCACTCTGGGGCCAACGTCCTGACTTTC	CASSFQGHSGANVLTF
.	TRBV29-1	few	TRBJ2-7	TGCAGCGTTGGTGGGCAGGCTGGAGAGGAGCAGTACTTC	CSVGGQAGEEQYF
.	TRBV6-5	few	TRBJ2-1	TGTGCCAGCAGTTCCCGTAGGGAGAACAATGAGCAGTTCTTC	CASSSRRENNEQFF
.	TRBV4-3	few	TRBJ1-2	TGCGCCAGCAGACGCACCAGGGGAGGCTCTCTTTTTACGAACTATGGCTACACCTTC	CASRRTRGGSLFTNYGYTF
.	TRBV15	.	TRBJ2-7	TGTGCCACCAGCAGAGAGAGAAATCAGGGCTACGAGCAGTACTTC	CATSRERNQGYEQYF
.	TRBV19	.	TRBJ1-6	TGTGCCAGTAGTTTCACGGACCGGGGGGCCCTCCACTTT	CASSFTDRGALHF
.	TRBV7-9	.	TRBJ2-7	TGTGCCAGCAGCTTCGGGGACCCTTCCTACGAGCAGTACTTC	CASSFGDPSYEQYF
.	TRBV7-8	few	TRBJ2-7	TGTGCCAGCAGATTATCCCTTGGTGTGGGGATCGAGCAGTACTTC	CASRLSLGVGIEQYF